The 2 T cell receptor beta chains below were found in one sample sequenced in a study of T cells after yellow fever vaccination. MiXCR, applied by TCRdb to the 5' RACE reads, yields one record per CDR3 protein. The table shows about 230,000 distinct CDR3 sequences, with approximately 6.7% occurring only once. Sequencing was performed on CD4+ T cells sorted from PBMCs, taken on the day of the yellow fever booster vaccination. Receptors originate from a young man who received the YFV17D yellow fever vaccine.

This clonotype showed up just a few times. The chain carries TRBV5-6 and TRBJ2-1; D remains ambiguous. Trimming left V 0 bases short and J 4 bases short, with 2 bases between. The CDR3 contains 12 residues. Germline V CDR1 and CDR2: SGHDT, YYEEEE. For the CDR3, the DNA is TGTGCCAGCAGCTTGGTTTACAATGAGCAGTTCTTC. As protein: CASSLVYNEQFF.

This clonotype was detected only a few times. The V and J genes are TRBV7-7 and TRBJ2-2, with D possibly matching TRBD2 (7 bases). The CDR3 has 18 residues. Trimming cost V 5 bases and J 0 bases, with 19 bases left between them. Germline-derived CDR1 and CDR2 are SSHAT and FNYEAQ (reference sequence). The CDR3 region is CASSPWRGGGANTGELFF. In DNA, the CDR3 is TGTGCCAGCAGCCCCTGGAGGGGGGGTGGTGCGAACACCGGGGAGCTGTTTTTT.